What follows describes a single TCR beta chain. Its antigen is not identified. The data belong to a study of cytomegalovirus exposure and HLA in healthy donors. Study-wide results and limits: Reports described diagnosis of cytomegalovirus status by the classifier as highly specific and sensitive.

V shed 2 bases and J shed 2 bases, with 12 bases lying between them. Germline V lookup: CDR1 SGHAT, CDR2 FQNNGV. The length of the CDR3 is 15 residues. The PCR made use of 60 Vbeta and 13 Jbeta primers. Method: immunoSEQ multiplex PCR; TCRdb's copy keeps in-frame clones and lacks some. The sample records about 190,000 clones, 70% to 90% being singletons. J is TRBJ1-2 and V is TRBV11-2, with D unclear. This clonotype originated in a woman under 30 in good health and CMV-seropositive. Sequenced input: PBMCs. In DNA form, the CDR3 reads TGTGCCAGCAGCTTAAACGGTCTACAGAACTATGGCTACACCTTC. Its translation is CASSLNGLQNYGYTF.